This T cell receptor beta chain is from a study of T cells of healthy individuals. This clonotype showed up many times. TCRdb independently ran MiXCR on the 5' RACE reads; one entry per CDR3 protein. The sample yields around 80,000 distinct CDR3 sequences, approximately 4.7% seen once. The CDR3 runs to 12 residues. Germline V gene sequence: CDR1 KGHDR, CDR2 SFDVKD. The V end lost 3 bases, the J end lost 4 bases, and 3 bases lay between the germline ends. The rearrangement joins TRBV24-1 to TRBJ1-5; D ambiguous. This TCR came from a female donor in good health. CDR3: CATSDINQPQHF. CDR3 bases: TGTGCCACCAGTGATATTAATCAGCCCCAGCATTTT.